The source of this T cell receptor beta chain is a study of cytomegalovirus exposure and HLA in healthy donors. Overall study results and limits: In vitro assays verified that a few CMV-associated chains recognized CMV antigens specifically. In a later analysis, HLA-associated TCR beta chains were more clonally expanded than equally common others. In a later analysis, V- and J-gene trimming of beta chains associated with a DCLRE1C missense variant, replicated independently.

Concerning this clone: Its antigen is still unknown.

The germline gives CDR1 MNHNS, CDR2 SASEGT. The CDR3 length is 16 residues. Trimming removed 0 bases from V and 4 bases from J; junction bases left unmatched: 8. PCR employed 60 Vbeta and 13 Jbeta primers. Clones were sequenced by immunoSEQ multiplex PCR, and TCRdb holds only the in-frame ones, with some missing. This sample carries about 200,000 clones, more than 60% of them seen once, and the ten largest clones take roughly 2.1%. The sample consisted of PBMCs. The V call is TRBV6-1, the J call TRBJ2-7, with TRBD1 matching over 8 bases. The origin of this receptor is a woman in her 30s in good health and CMV-seropositive. As DNA, the CDR3 is TGTGCCAGCAGTGAAGCCTGGGGACAGGAAGTTTACGAGCAGTACTTC. Encoded protein: CASSEAWGQEVYEQYF.